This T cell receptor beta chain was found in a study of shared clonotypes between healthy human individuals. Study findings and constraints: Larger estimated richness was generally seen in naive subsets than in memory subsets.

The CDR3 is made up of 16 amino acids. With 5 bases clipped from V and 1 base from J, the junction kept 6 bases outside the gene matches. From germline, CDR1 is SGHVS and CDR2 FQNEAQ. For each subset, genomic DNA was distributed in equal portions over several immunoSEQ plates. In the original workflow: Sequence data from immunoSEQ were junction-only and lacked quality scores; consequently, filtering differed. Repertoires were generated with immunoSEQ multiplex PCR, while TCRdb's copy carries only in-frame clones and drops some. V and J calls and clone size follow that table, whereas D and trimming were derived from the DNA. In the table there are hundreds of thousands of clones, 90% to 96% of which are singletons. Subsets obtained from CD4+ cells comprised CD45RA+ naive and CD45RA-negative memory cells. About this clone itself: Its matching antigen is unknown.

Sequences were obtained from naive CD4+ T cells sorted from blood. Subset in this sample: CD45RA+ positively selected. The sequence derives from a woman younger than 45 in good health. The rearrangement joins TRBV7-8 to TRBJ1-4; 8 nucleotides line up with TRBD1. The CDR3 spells CASSPRTGGTNEKLFF. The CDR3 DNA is TGTGCCAGCAGCCCCCGAACAGGGGGAACTAATGAAAAACTGTTTTTT.